This T cell receptor beta chain is from a study of patients and donors after allogeneic stem cell transplantation (dated by TCRdb to 2018 to 2021). The receptor library was made with RT-PCR. TCRdb records NextSeq 550 as the sequencer. Starting from the raw public reads, TCRdb applied fastp trimming at Q25, assembled clones with MiXCR and retained in-frame beta chains. Records with the same CDR3 protein are collapsed into one entry carrying the most frequent genes and DNA. This sample holds roughly 200,000 distinct CDR3 sequences; 38% were observed only once. The ten largest clones capture approximately 10% of the sample. With respect to this clonotype: The target of this receptor is not known. No base-level quality is on record; no much larger clone is a single base apart.

From the cysteine through the phenylalanine, the CDR3 covers 17 amino acids. Here the CDR3 DNA is all that survives: 51 bases in frame from base 1. CDR1 and CDR2, per the germline V gene, are ENHRY and SYGVKD. Here V drops 7 bases and J drops 1 base, and the junction holds 10 bases not matched to any gene. The chain couples TRBV10-3 to TRBJ1-5; 10 of the junction bases match TRBD1. The sample comprised blood, either unsorted or a sorted T cell fraction (not recorded which). This sequence originates from a human donor who was either an allogeneic HSCT recipient or a stem cell or donor lymphocyte infusion donor (not recorded which). It is not recorded whose cells these are; they may come from a transplant donor. The CDR3 in this case is CAIKPGDRGQSNQPQHF. The sequenced DNA: TGTGCCATCAAACCGGGTGACAGGGGGCAAAGCAATCAGCCCCAGCATTTT.